This T cell receptor beta chain stems from a study of vaccination and CD4 T cells after COVID-19. Study details: A median of around 73 days (range 14 to 241) separated dose two from the taking of post-vaccine samples. General study results and limits: In median terms, SARS-CoV-2-reactive clonotypes went from approximately 23 to 38, a nonsignificant rise.

Cultured CD4+ T cell DNA was sequenced using the Oncomine TCR Beta short-read assay. TCRdb fed the PCR reads into MiXCR, producing one record per CDR3 protein. The sample shows tens of thousands of distinct CDR3 sequences, about 33% of them seen only once. For this clonotype: The antigen is undetermined.

The V and J ends lost 3 bases and 7 bases respectively, with 19 bases between them. The CDR3 length is 16 residues. The germline V gene has CDR1 MNHNS and CDR2 SASEGT. Time point described: late sampling 161 to 241 days after vaccination in three convalescent patients. Treatment denoted: approximately nine-day PBMC culture with coronavirus spike peptide pools or control peptides (ViraFEST assay). This sequence joins TRBV6-1 and TRBJ2-4, with D maybe TRBD1 (6 bases). The starting material was CD4+ T cells from blood, cultured in vitro, obtained about 7 months after SARS-CoV-2 vaccination. This clonotype was obtained from a human donor who had recovered from COVID-19. DNA for the CDR3: TGTGCCAGCAGTGATTCTTTGGGGGCCCCGCCTAACATTCAGTACTTC. It yields the protein CASSDSLGAPPNIQYF.